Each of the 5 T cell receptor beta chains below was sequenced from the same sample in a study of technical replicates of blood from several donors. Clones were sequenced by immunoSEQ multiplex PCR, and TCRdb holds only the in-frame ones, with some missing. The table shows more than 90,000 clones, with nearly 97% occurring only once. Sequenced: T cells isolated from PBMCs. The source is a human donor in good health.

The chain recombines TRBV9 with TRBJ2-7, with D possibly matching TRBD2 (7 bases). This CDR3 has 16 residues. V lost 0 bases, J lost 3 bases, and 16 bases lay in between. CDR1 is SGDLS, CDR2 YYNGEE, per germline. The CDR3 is CASSVGGGTSNYEQYF. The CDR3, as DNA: TGTGCCAGCAGCGTAGGGGGGGGGACAAGTAACTACGAGCAGTACTTC.

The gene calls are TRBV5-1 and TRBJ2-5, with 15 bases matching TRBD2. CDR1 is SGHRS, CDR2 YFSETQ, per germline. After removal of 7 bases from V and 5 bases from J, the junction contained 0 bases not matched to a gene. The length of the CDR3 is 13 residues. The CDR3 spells CASGLAGGETQYF. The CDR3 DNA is TGCGCCAGCGGACTAGCGGGAGGGGAGACCCAGTACTTC.

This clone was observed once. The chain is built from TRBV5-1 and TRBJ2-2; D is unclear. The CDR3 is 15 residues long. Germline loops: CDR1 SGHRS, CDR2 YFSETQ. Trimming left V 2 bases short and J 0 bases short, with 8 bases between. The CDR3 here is CASSFSLSNTGELFF. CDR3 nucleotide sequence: TGCGCCAGCAGCTTTTCACTCTCGAACACCGGGGAGCTGTTTTTT.

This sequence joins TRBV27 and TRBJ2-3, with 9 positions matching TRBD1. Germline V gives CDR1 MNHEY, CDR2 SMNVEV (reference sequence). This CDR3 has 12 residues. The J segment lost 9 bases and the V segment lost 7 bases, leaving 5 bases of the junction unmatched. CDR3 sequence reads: CASKTGGSTQYF. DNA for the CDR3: TGTGCCAGCAAAACAGGGGGCTCCACGCAGTATTTT.

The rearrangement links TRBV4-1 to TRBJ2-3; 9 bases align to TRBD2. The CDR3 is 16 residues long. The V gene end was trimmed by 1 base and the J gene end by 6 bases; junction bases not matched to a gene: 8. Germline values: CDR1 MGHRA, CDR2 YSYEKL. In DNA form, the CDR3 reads TGCGCCAGCAGCCAAGGGAGACTAGCGGAGAGGGATACGCAGTATTTT. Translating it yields CASSQGRLAERDTQYF.